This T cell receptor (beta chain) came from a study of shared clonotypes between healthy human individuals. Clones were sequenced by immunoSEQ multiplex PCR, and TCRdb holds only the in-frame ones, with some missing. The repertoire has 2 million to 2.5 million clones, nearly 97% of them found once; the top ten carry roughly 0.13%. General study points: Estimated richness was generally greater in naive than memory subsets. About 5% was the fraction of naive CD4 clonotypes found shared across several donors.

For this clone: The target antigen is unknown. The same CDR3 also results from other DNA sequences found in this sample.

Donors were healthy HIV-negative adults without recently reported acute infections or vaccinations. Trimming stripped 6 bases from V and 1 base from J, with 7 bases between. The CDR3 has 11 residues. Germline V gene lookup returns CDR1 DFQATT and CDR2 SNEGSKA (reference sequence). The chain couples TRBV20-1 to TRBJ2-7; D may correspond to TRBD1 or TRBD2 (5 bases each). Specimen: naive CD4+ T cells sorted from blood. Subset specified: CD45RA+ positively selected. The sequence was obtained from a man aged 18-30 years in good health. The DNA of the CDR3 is TGCAGTGCGGGGGATTCCTACGAGCAGTACTTC. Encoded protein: CSAGDSYEQYF.